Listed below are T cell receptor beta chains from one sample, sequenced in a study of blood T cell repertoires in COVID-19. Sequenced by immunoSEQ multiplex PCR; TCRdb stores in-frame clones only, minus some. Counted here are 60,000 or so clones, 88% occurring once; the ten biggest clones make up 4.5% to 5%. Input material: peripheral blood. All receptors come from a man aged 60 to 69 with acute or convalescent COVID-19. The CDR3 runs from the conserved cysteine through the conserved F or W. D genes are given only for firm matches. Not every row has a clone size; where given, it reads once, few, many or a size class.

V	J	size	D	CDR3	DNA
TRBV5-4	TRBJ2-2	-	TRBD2	CASSFPEREGRTGELFF	TGTGCCAGCAGCTTCCCGGAGCGGGAGGGCCGCACCGGGGAGCTGTTTTTT
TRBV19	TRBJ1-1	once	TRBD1	CASRGDRLNTEAFF	TGTGCCAGTAGGGGGGACAGGTTGAACACTGAAGCTTTCTTT
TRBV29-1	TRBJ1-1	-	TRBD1	CSAVGQGGPEAFF	TGCAGCGCGGTCGGACAGGGCGGTCCCGAAGCTTTCTTT
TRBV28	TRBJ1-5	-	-	CASSLEDNQPQHF	TGTGCCAGCAGTTTAGAGGACAATCAGCCCCAGCATTTT
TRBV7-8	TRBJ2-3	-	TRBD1	CASSGSGGSVTDTQYF	TGTGCCAGCAGCGGATCAGGGGGCTCAGTCACAGATACGCAGTATTTT
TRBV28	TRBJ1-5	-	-	CASTGWGDQPQHF	TGTGCCAGCACGGGATGGGGGGATCAGCCCCAGCATTTT
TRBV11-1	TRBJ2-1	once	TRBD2	CASSQGLAPRYNEQFF	TGTGCCAGCAGCCAGGGACTAGCGCCTAGGTACAATGAGCAGTTCTTC
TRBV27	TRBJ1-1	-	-	CASSLGPSWTEAFF	TGTGCCAGCAGTTTAGGGCCAAGCTGGACTGAAGCTTTCTTT
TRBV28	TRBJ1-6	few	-	CATRGAFYNSPLHF	TGTGCCACGCGCGGGGCTTTTTATAATTCACCCCTCCACTTT
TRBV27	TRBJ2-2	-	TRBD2	CASSSLGLAETGELFF	TGTGCCAGCAGTTCGCTTGGGCTAGCGGAGACCGGGGAGCTGTTTTTT
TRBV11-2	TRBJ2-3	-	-	CASSQSRGTDTQYF	TGTGCCAGCAGCCAGTCCAGGGGCACAGATACGCAGTATTTT
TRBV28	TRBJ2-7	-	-	CASRPGFSEQYF	TGTGCCAGCAGACCGGGATTTAGCGAGCAGTACTTC